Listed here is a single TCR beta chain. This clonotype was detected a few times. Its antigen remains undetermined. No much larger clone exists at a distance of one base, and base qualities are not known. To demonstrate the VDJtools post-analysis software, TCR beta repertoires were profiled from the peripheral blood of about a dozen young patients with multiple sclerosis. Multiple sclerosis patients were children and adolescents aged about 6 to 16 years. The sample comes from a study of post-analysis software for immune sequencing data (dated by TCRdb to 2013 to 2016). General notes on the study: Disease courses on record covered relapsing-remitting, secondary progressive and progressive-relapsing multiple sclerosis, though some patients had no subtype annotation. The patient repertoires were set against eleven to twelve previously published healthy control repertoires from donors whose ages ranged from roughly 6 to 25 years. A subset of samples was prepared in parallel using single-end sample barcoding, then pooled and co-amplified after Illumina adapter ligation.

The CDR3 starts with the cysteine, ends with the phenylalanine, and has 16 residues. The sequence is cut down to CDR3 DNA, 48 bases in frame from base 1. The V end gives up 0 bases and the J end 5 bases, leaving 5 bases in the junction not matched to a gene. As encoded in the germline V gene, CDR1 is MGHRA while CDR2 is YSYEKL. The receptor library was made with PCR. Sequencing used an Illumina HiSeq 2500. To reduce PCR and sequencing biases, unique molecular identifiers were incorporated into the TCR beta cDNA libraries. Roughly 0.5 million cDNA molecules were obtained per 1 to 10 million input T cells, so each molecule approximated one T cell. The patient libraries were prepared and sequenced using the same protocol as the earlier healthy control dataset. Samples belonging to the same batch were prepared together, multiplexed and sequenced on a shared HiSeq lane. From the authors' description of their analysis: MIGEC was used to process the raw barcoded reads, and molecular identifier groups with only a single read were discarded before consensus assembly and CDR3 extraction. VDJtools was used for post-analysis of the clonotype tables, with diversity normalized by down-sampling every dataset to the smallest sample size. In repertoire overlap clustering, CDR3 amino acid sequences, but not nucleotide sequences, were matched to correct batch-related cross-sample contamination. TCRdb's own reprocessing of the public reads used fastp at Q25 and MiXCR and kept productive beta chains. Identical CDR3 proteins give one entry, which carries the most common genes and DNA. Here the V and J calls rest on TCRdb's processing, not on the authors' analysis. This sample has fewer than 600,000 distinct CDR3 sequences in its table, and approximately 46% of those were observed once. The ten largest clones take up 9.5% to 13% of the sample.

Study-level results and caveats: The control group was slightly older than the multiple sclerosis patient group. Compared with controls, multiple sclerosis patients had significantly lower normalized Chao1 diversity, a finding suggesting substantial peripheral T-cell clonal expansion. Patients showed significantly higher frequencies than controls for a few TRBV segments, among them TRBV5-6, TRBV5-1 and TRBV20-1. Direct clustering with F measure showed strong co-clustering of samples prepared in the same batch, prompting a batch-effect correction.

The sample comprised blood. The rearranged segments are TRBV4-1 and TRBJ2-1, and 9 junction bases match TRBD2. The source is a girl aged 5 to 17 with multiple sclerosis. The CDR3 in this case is CASSQDKRLADNEQFF. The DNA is TGCGCCAGCAGCCAAGATAAGAGACTAGCGGACAATGAGCAGTTCTTC.